A selection of T cell receptor beta chains follows, all from one sample in a study of long-term antiretroviral therapy in people with HIV. The assay was immunoSEQ multiplex PCR, and TCRdb's table has in-frame clones only and misses some. Of 20,000 to 30,000 clones listed, around 84% are singletons. The sample here was unsorted PBMCs, taken 2.3 years after starting antiretroviral therapy. The receptors originated from a man in his forties or fifties with HIV. The CDR3 runs from the conserved cysteine through the conserved F or W. Each record gives: D gene, J gene, V gene, clone size, CDR3 protein, CDR3 DNA. D genes are given only for firm matches. Only some rows state a clone size, as once, few, many or a class for expanded clones.

NA | TRBJ2-2 | TRBV7-9 | NA | CASSLALAIAANTGELFF | TGTGCCAGCAGCTTAGCTCTGGCCATCGCCGCGAACACCGGGGAGCTGTTTTTT
NA | TRBJ2-7 | TRBV30 | few | CAWSVYKDEQYF | TGTGCCTGGAGTGTCTACAAGGACGAGCAGTACTTC
TRBD2 | TRBJ2-5 | TRBV29-1 | NA | CSVPGLARQETQYF | TGCAGCGTACCGGGACTAGCGAGACAAGAGACCCAGTACTTC
NA | TRBJ2-7 | TRBV9 | NA | CASSVAAGEQYF | TGTGCCAGCAGCGTAGCTGCGGGGGAGCAGTACTTC
TRBD1 | TRBJ2-2 | TRBV6-5 | NA | CASKRQGASGELFF | TGTGCCAGCAAGCGACAGGGGGCGTCGGGGGAGCTGTTTTTT
NA | TRBJ2-2 | TRBV12-5 | NA | CASGLAQFGGELFF | TGTGCTAGTGGTTTGGCACAGTTTGGCGGGGAGCTGTTTTTT
NA | TRBJ1-1 | TRBV4-1 | NA | CASSHTSPPEAFF | TGCGCCAGCAGCCACACGAGTCCTCCTGAAGCTTTCTTT
NA | TRBJ1-2 | TRBV6-5 | NA | CASSYSKGGRAHGYTF | TGTGCCAGCAGTTACTCGAAAGGAGGCAGGGCCCATGGCTACACCTTC
NA | TRBJ1-1 | TRBV7-9 | NA | CASSQRVDAEAFF | TGTGCCAGCAGCCAGCGGGTGGACGCTGAAGCTTTCTTT
NA | TRBJ2-2 | TRBV7-6 | NA | CASSLVVGQGPGELFF | TGTGCCAGCAGCTTAGTAGTCGGGCAGGGCCCCGGGGAGCTGTTTTTT
TRBD1 | TRBJ2-7 | TRBV6-1 | few | CASTMGQVWEQYF | TGTGCCAGCACTATGGGACAGGTCTGGGAGCAGTACTTC
NA | TRBJ1-1 | TRBV29-1 | NA | CSVGVPEAFF | TGCAGCGTTGGTGTCCCTGAAGCTTTCTTT
NA | TRBJ2-7 | TRBV5-6 | NA | CASSLADILYEQYF | TGTGCCAGCAGCTTGGCCGACATACTCTACGAGCAGTACTTC
NA | TRBJ2-3 | TRBV7-2 | NA | CASSLAGADTQYF | TGTGCCAGCAGCTTAGCTGGCGCAGATACGCAGTATTTT
NA | TRBJ2-5 | TRBV10-1 | NA | CASSETEDGETQYF | TGCGCCAGCAGTGAAACCGAGGATGGGGAGACCCAGTACTTC
NA | TRBJ2-1 | TRBV18 | NA | CASSPPPGNEQFF | TGTGCCAGCTCACCCCCTCCCGGAAATGAGCAGTTCTTC
NA | TRBJ2-7 | TRBV29-1 | NA | CSVDTGRGYEQYF | TGCAGCGTTGATACAGGGAGAGGCTACGAGCAGTACTTC
TRBD1 | TRBJ2-3 | TRBV7-8 | NA | CASSRGQYTDTQYF | TGTGCCAGCAGCAGGGGACAGTACACAGATACGCAGTATTTT
TRBD2 | TRBJ2-5 | TRBV29-1 | NA | CSVTLGLAVELETQYF | TGCAGCGTCACCCTGGGACTAGCCGTTGAACTAGAGACCCAGTACTTC
NA | TRBJ2-1 | TRBV21-1 | NA | CASSKDELNQQFF | TGTGCCAGCAGCAAAGACGAACTTAACCAGCAGTTCTTC
NA | TRBJ2-1 | TRBV2 | NA | CASRWNEQFF | TGTGCCAGCAGGTGGAATGAGCAGTTCTTC
NA | TRBJ1-4 | TRBV7-3 | NA | CASSLVTATNEKLFF | TGTGCCAGCAGCTTAGTGACAGCAACTAATGAAAAACTGTTTTTT
NA | TRBJ2-1 | TRBV21-1 | NA | CASSKALPFEGDGSYNEQFF | TGTGCCAGCAGCAAAGCGCTCCCGTTTGAGGGGGACGGCTCCTACAATGAGCAGTTCTTC
NA | TRBJ1-4 | TRBV2 | NA | CASSDGTTNEKLFF | TGTGCCAGCAGTGACGGCACGACTAATGAAAAACTGTTTTTT
TRBD1 | TRBJ1-5 | TRBV5-1 | NA | CASSLEPGGDQPQHF | TGCGCCAGCAGCTTGGAACCAGGGGGTGATCAGCCCCAGCATTTT
NA | TRBJ1-1 | TRBV4-1 | few | CASSQASRDQYGAFF | TGCGCCAGCAGCCAAGCATCCAGGGATCAGTACGGAGCTTTCTTT
NA | TRBJ2-1 | TRBV9 | NA | CASSASWGTGNEQFF | TGTGCCAGCAGCGCTTCATGGGGAACGGGCAATGAGCAGTTCTTC
TRBD2 | TRBJ2-1 | TRBV10-2 | NA | CASSEGLAGGAYNEQFF | TGCGCCAGCAGTGAGGGACTAGCGGGAGGTGCCTACAATGAGCAGTTCTTC
NA | TRBJ2-2 | TRBV10-3 | NA | CAIRSIDTGELFF | TGTGCCATCCGAAGTATCGACACCGGGGAGCTGTTTTTT